The sequence of this T cell receptor beta chain was determined in a study of T cells after yellow fever vaccination. Study-level points and caveats: High-abundance clonotypes from the bulk population could contaminate FACS-sorted repertoires.

TCRdb re-called the 5' RACE reads through MiXCR, storing one row per CDR3 protein. The data hold around 180,000 distinct CDR3 sequences, with about 6% observed a single time. A note on this clonotype: The antigen remains undetermined.

Germline assignment: CDR1 SGHNT and CDR2 YYREEE (reference sequence). V was clipped by 4 bases and J by 4 bases, with 20 bases between them. The CDR3 sequence is 17 residues long. The source material was CD4+ T cells sorted from PBMCs, sampled on the day of the first yellow fever vaccination. The TCR was taken from a young man who received the YFV17D yellow fever vaccine. V gene TRBV5-4 combines with J gene TRBJ2-2; D call uncertain. The CDR3 here is CASSTVGGSSLTGELFF. In DNA form, the CDR3 reads TGTGCCAGCAGCACCGTAGGCGGAAGCAGCCTCACCGGGGAGCTGTTTTTT.